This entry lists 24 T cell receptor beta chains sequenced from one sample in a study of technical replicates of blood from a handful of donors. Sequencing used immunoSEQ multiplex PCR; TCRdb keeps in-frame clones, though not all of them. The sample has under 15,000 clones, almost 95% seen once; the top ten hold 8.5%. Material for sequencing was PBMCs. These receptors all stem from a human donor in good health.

The CDR3 bases are TGTGCCTGGAACAGACAGGGAGGCTACGAGCAGTACTTC. This encodes CAWNRQGGYEQYF. V usage is TRBV30 and J usage is TRBJ2-7; D is possibly TRBD1 (7 bases). CDR1 GTSNPN and CDR2 SVGIG come from the germline V gene (reference sequence). Trimming shortened V by 4 bases and J by 3 bases, and 13 bases separated the two germline ends. The CDR3 spans 13 residues.

DNA of the CDR3: TGTGCCAGTAGTATGGTAGCGGGAGCGGAGAATGAGCAGTTCTTC. The encoded protein is CASSMVAGAENEQFF. The rearrangement uses TRBV19 and TRBJ2-1; TRBD2 aligns across 9 bases. In germline, CDR1 is LNHDA, CDR2 SQIVND (reference sequence). Trimming cost V 3 bases and J 7 bases; bases outside gene matches: 7. The CDR3 extends over 15 amino acids.

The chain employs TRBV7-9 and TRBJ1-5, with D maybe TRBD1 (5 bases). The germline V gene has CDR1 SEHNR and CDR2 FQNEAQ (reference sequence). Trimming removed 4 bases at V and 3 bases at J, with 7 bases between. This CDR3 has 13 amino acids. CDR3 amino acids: CASSSGNNQPQHF. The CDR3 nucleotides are TGTGCCAGCAGCTCAGGGAACAATCAGCCCCAGCATTTT.

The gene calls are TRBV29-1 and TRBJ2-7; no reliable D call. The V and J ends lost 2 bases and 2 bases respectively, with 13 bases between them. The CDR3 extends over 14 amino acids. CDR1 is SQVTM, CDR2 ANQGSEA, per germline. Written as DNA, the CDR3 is TGCAGCGTTGAATTGGCACTAAACCCCTACGAGCAGTACTTC. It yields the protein CSVELALNPYEQYF.

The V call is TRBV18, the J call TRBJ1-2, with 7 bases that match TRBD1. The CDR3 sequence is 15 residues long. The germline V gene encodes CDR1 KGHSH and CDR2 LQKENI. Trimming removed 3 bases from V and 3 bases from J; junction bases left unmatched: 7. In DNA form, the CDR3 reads TGTGCCAGCTCACCTCGGGACAGCTCCCACTATGGCTACACCTTC. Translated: CASSPRDSSHYGYTF.

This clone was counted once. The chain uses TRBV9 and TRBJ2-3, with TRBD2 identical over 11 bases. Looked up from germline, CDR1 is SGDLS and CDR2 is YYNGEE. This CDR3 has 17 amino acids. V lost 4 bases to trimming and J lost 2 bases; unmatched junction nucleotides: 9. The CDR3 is CASSPHRGLAATDTQYF. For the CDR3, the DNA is TGTGCCAGCAGCCCCCACAGGGGACTAGCGGCCACAGATACGCAGTATTTT.

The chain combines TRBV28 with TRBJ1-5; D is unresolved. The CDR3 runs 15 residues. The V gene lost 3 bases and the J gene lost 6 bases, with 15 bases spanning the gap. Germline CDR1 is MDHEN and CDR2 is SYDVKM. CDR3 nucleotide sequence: TGTGCCAGCAGTTTGGTTCTTCTAGTTGGTCAGCCCCAGCATTTT. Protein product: CASSLVLLVGQPQHF.

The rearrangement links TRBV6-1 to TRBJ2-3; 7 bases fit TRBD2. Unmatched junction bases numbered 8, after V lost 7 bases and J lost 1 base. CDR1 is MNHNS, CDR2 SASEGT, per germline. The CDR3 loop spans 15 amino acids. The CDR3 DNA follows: TGTGCCAGCAAAAGGGAGGGGTCGGGCACAGATACGCAGTATTTT. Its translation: CASKREGSGTDTQYF.

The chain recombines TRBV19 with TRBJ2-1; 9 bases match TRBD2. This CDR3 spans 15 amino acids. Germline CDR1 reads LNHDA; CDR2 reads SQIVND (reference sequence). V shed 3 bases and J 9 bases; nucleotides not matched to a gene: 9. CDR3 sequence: CASSIGLASWAEQFF. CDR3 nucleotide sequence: TGTGCCAGTAGTATCGGACTAGCGTCCTGGGCTGAGCAGTTCTTC.

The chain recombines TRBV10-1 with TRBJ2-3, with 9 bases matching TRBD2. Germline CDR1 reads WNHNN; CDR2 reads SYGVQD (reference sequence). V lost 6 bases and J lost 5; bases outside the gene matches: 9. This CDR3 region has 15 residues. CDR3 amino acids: CASRSLAGRGDTQYF. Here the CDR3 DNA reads TGCGCCAGCAGGTCCCTAGCGGGGAGGGGAGATACGCAGTATTTT.

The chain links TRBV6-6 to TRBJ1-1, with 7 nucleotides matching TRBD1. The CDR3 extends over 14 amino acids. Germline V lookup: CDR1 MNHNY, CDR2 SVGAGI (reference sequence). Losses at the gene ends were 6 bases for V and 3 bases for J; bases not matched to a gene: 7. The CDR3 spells CASRPGTVDTEAFF. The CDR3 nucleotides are TGTGCCAGCAGGCCCGGGACAGTAGACACTGAAGCTTTCTTT.

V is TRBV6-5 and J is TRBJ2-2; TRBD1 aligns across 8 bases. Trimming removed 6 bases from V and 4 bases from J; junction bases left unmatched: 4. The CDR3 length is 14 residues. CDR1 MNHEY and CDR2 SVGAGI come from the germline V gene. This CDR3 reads CASRRQGSTGELFF. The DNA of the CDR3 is TGTGCCAGCAGAAGACAGGGGTCCACCGGGGAGCTGTTTTTT.

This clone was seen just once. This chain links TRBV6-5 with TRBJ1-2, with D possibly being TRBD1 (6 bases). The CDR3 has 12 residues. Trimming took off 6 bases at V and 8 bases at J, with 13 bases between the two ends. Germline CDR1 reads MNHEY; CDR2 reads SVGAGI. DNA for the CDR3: TGTGCCAGCAGCCCCGGGACAAGCGGCTACACCTTC. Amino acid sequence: CASSPGTSGYTF.

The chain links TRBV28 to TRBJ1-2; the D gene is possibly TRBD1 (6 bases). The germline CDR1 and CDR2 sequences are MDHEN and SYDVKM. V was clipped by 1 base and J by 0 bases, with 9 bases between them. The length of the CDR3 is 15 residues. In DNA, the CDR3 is TGTGCCAGCAGTTTATCTGGGGGCCCTAACTATGGCTACACCTTC. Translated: CASSLSGGPNYGYTF.

CDR3 bases: TGTGCCAGCAGTTACTCATCTAGCTCCTACGAGCAGTACTTC. Residues: CASSYSSSSYEQYF. V is TRBV6-5 and J is TRBJ2-7, with unresolved D. This CDR3 contains 14 residues. Germline V gene data show CDR1 as MNHEY and CDR2 as SVGAGI. V dropped 0 bases and J dropped 0 bases, with 6 bases sitting between them.

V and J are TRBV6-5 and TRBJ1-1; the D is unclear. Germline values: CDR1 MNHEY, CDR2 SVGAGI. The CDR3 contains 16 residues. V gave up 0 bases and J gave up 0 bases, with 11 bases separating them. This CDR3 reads CASSYSRTPLNTEAFF. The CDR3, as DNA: TGTGCCAGCAGTTACTCCAGGACTCCCTTGAACACTGAAGCTTTCTTT.

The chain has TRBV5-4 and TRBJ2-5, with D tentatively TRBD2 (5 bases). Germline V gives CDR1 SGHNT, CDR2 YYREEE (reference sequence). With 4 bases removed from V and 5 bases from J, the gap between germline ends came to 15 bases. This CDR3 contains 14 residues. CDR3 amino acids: CASSTDPRRETQYF. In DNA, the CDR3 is TGTGCCAGCAGCACGGATCCACGGAGGGAGACCCAGTACTTC. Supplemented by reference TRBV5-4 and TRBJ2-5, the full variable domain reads ETGVTQSPTHLIKTRGQQVTLRCSSQSGHNTVSWYQQALGQGPQFIFQYYREEENGRGNFPPRFSGLQFPNYSSELNVNALELDDSALYLCASSTDPRRETQYFGPGTRLLVL.

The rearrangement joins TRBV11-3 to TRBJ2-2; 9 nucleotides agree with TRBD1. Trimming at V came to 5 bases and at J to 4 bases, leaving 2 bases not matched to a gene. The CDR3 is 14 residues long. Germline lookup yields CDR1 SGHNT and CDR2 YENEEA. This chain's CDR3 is CASSDRGSTGELFF. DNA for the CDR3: TGTGCCAGCAGCGACAGGGGGTCCACCGGGGAGCTGTTTTTT.

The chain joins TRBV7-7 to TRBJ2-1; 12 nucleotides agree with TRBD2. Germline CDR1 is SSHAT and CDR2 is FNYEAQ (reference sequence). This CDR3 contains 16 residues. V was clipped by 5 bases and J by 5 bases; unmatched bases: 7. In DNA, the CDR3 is TGTGCCAGCAGCCAAGTGACTAGCGGGAGACACAATGAGCAGTTCTTC. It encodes CASSQVTSGRHNEQFF.

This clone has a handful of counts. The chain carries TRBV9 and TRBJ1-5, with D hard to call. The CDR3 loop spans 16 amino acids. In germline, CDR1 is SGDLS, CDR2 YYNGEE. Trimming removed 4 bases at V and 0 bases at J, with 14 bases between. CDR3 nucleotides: TGTGCCAGCAGCCCCCGGGGAGAGTATAGCAATCAGCCCCAGCATTTT. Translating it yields CASSPRGEYSNQPQHF.

CDR3 sequence: CASSPSVSGELFF. The CDR3 DNA reads as TGTGCCAGCAGCCCTTCGGTGAGCGGGGAGCTGTTTTTT. This sequence joins TRBV7-9 and TRBJ2-2; D is undetermined. Trimming took off 5 bases at V and 7 bases at J, with 11 bases between the two ends. The length of the CDR3 is 13 residues. Germline V CDR1 and CDR2: SEHNR, FQNEAQ (reference sequence).

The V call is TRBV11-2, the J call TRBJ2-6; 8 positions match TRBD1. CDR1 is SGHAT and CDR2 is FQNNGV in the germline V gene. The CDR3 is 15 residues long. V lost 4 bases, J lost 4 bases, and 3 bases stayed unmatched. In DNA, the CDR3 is TGTGCCAGCAGCTCCAGGGGGCCCGGGGCCAACGTCCTGACTTTC. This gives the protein CASSSRGPGANVLTF.

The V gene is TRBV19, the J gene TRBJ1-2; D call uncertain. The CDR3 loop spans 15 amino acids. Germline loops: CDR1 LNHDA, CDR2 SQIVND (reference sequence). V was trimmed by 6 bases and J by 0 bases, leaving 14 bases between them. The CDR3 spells CASREVRSANYGYTF. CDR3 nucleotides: TGTGCCAGTAGAGAAGTCAGATCCGCTAACTATGGCTACACCTTC.

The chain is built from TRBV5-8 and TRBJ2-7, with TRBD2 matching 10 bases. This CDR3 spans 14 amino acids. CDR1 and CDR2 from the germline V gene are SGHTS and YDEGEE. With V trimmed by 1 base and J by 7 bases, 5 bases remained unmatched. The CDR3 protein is CASSLSGAGGEQYF. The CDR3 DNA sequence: TGTGCCAGCAGCTTGTCAGGAGCGGGAGGGGAGCAGTACTTC.